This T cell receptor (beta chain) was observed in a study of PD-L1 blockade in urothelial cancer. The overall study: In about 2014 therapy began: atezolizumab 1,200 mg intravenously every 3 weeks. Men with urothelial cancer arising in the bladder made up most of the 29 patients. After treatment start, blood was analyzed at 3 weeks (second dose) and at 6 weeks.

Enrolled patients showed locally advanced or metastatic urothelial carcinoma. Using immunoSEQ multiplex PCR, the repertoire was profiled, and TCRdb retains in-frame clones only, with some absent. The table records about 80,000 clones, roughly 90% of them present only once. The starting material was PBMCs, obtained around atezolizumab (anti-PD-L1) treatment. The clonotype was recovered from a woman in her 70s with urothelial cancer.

CDR3 in amino acids: CASSRQGYQETQYF. The CDR3 DNA follows: TGTGCCAGCAGTAGACAGGGGTACCAAGAGACCCAGTACTTC. The rearrangement joins TRBV6-1 to TRBJ2-5; TRBD1 matches at 8 bases. Per germline, CDR1 MNHNS and CDR2 SASEGT. CDR3 length equals 14 residues. Trimming took 5 bases from V and 0 from J; bases not matched to a gene: 2.